The present entry profiles one T cell receptor beta chain with its context. The data were obtained in a study of blood T cell repertoires in COVID-19. Study-level background: Sites in the United States, Italy and Spain provided acute and convalescent COVID-19 samples. PBMCs, B-cell-depleted T cells, or T cells were the source of the cDNA or gDNA that made up the material.

The authors' processing: Reference gene primer amplification gave nucleated cell count estimates. The data were produced by immunoSEQ multiplex PCR, yet TCRdb's version contains in-frame clones alone and is incomplete. V and J calls and clone size are given by that table; D and trimming were obtained from the DNA. The data contain 200,000 to 300,000 clones, 80% to 90% of them singletons. Germline values: CDR1 LGHDT, CDR2 YNNKEL (reference sequence). The CDR3 contains 17 residues. V shed 4 bases and J shed 0 bases, with 18 bases lying between them. The source is a woman in her thirties or forties who had recovered from COVID-19. Material: peripheral blood. The V and J genes are TRBV3-1 (or the pseudogene TRBV3-2) and TRBJ1-2; D gene unclear. Written as DNA, the CDR3 is TGTGCCAGCAGCCCAGAGGCACACCGGAGGCCTAACTATGGCTACACCTTC. Encoded protein: CASSPEAHRRPNYGYTF.